These 26 T cell receptor beta chains originate from one sample sequenced in a study of shared clonotypes between healthy human individuals. TCRdb keeps only in-frame clones here, not all; method: immunoSEQ multiplex PCR. The sample has roughly 2,300,000 clones, roughly 90% seen once. The sequencing input was naive CD4+ T cells from PBMCs. As to subset: CD45RA+ positively selected. The receptors come from a man between 18 and 29 years old in good health. Some clones in this sample may be carry-over from other donors' samples.

The rearrangement links TRBV7-2 to TRBJ2-2; D gene unclear. The CDR3 sequence is 11 residues long. In germline, CDR1 is SGHTA, CDR2 FQGNSA. V lost 5 bases to trimming and J lost 2 bases, with 0 bases between them. CDR3 sequence reads: CASSNTGELFF. In DNA form, the CDR3 reads TGTGCCAGCAGCAACACCGGGGAGCTGTTTTTT. The whole variable domain, filled in from reference TRBV7-2 and TRBJ2-2, reads GAGVSQSPSNKVTEKGKDVELRCDPISGHTALYWYRQSLGQGLEFLIYFQGNSAPDKSGLPSDRFSAERTGGSVSTLTIQRTQQEDSAVYLCASSNTGELFFGEGSRLTVL.

The genes are TRBV18 and TRBJ2-1, with 7 bases identical to TRBD2. Germline V gene lookup returns CDR1 KGHSH and CDR2 LQKENI. V shed 3 bases, J shed 9 bases, and the junction held 23 bases outside the gene matches. This CDR3 comprises 19 residues. CDR3 loop: CASSPLPGGGPGSGLEQFF. As DNA, the CDR3 is TGTGCCAGCTCACCTCTCCCTGGGGGAGGGCCGGGATCGGGGCTTGAGCAGTTCTTC.

This rearrangement joins TRBV11-3 to TRBJ2-1, with D possibly being TRBD2 (6 bases). The CDR3 spans 16 residues. Germline loops: CDR1 SGHNT, CDR2 YENEEA. Deletions cut 3 bases from V and 1 base from J, with 13 bases between. This CDR3 reads CASSLGTAGSYNEQFF. CDR3 sequence (DNA): TGTGCCAGCAGCTTGGGGACGGCGGGGTCCTACAATGAGCAGTTCTTC.

This clone was counted only a few times. The same CDR3 can be traced to other DNA sequences in this sample. V and J are TRBV30 and TRBJ1-5; no reliable D call. Germline assignment: CDR1 GTSNPN and CDR2 SVGIG (reference sequence). This CDR3 has 13 residues. V was trimmed by 0 bases and J by 1 base, leaving 4 bases between them. Written as DNA, the CDR3 is TGTGCCTGGAGTGTCAGGAGCAATCAGCCCCAGCATTTT. Translation gives CAWSVRSNQPQHF.

The rearrangement links TRBV30 to TRBJ2-7; TRBD2 agrees at 8 bases. This CDR3 is 14 amino acids long. Germline values: CDR1 GTSNPN, CDR2 SVGIG (reference sequence). V dropped 4 bases and J dropped 2; count of bases not matched to a gene: 7. This CDR3 reads CAWTRFSGAYEQYF. For the CDR3, the DNA is TGTGCCTGGACTCGGTTTAGCGGGGCCTACGAGCAGTACTTC. Based on the CDR3 plus reference TRBV30 and TRBJ2-7, the full variable domain is SQTIHQWPATLVQPVGSPLSLECTVEGTSNPNLYWYRQAAGRGLQLLFYSVGIGQISSEVPQNLSASRPQDRQFILSSKKLLLSDSGFYLCAWTRFSGAYEQYFGPGTRLTVT.

The rearrangement links TRBV15 to TRBJ2-3; D gene unclear. The CDR3 is 15 amino acids. Trimming shortened V by 1 base and J by 6 bases, and 14 bases separated the two germline ends. Germline V gives CDR1 LNHNV, CDR2 YYDKDF (reference sequence). The CDR3 DNA follows: TGTGCCACCAGCAGAGGGGGTCAAATGGGCGATACGCAGTATTTT. Encoded protein: CATSRGGQMGDTQYF.

Of note for this clone: At the DNA level, this CDR3 is encoded by other sequences in the same sample as well. The genes are TRBV6-5 and TRBJ1-1; a weak D match, TRBD1 (5 bases). V gave up 2 bases and J gave up 7 bases, with 8 bases separating them. This CDR3 contains 12 residues. The germline V gene has CDR1 MNHEY and CDR2 SVGAGI. CDR3 in DNA: TGTGCCAGCAGTTACGGACAAGGTGAAGCTTTCTTT. Encoded protein: CASSYGQGEAFF.

The chain uses TRBV9 and TRBJ2-7, with D perhaps TRBD1 (5 bases). Per germline, CDR1 SGDLS and CDR2 YYNGEE. With 0 bases removed from V and 3 bases from J, the gap between germline ends came to 13 bases. This CDR3 has 15 residues. The CDR3 is CASSVGQGTYYEQYF. The CDR3 DNA follows: TGTGCCAGCAGCGTAGGCCAGGGCACCTACTACGAGCAGTACTTC.

This rearrangement joins TRBV19 to TRBJ2-1; 10 positions agree with TRBD2. V shed 9 bases and J 7 bases; nucleotides not matched to a gene: 15. Germline values: CDR1 LNHDA, CDR2 SQIVND (reference sequence). This CDR3 has 16 residues. CDR3 sequence (DNA): TGTGCCAGCAGAAACCCTAGCGGGAGCCCCGGGAATGAGCAGTTCTTC. Translated: CASRNPSGSPGNEQFF.

The chain couples TRBV27 to TRBJ2-3; 13 nucleotides align to TRBD2. Germline V gene sequence: CDR1 MNHEY, CDR2 SMNVEV (reference sequence). This CDR3 is 19 amino acids long. The J segment lost 3 bases and the V segment lost 5 bases, leaving 14 bases of the junction unmatched. The CDR3 bases are TGTGCCAGCAGTCTCTTCGGACTAGCGGGAGTGTTAGGGACAGATACGCAGTATTTT. Protein: CASSLFGLAGVLGTDTQYF.

DNA of the CDR3: TGTGCCAGCAGTTACTCCCCCGGGACAGGGGTACACGAGCAGTACTTC. It translates to CASSYSPGTGVHEQYF. The rearrangement uses TRBV6-5 and TRBJ2-7; 10 bases agree with TRBD1. Germline values: CDR1 MNHEY, CDR2 SVGAGI. The CDR3 sequence is 16 residues long. V shed 0 bases and J 5 bases; nucleotides not matched to a gene: 7.

The chain combines TRBV14 with TRBJ1-1; no clear D gene. The CDR3 extends over 16 amino acids. Germline CDR1 reads SGHDN; CDR2 reads FVKESK. Trimming shortened V by 1 base and J by 0 bases, and 12 bases separated the two germline ends. CDR3 in amino acids: CASSQVLAGVNTEAFF. CDR3 DNA sequence: TGTGCCAGCAGCCAAGTGTTGGCAGGCGTGAACACTGAAGCTTTCTTT. Variable domain in full (rest from reference TRBV14 and TRBJ1-1): EAGVTQFPSHSVIEKGQTVTLRCDPISGHDNLYWYRRVMGKEIKFLLHFVKESKQDESGMPNNRFLAERTGGTYSTLKVQPAELEDSGVYFCASSQVLAGVNTEAFFGQGTRLTVV.

The chain uses TRBV7-2 and TRBJ2-5, with TRBD1 identical over 10 bases. Germline V gene data show CDR1 as SGHTA and CDR2 as FQGNSA. With V trimmed by 5 bases and J by 3 bases, 9 bases remained unmatched. This CDR3 region has 16 residues. CDR3 sequence reads: CASSRGDRGVKETQYF. Here the CDR3 DNA reads TGTGCCAGCAGCCGGGGGGACAGGGGTGTTAAAGAGACCCAGTACTTC.

The chain links TRBV18 to TRBJ2-7; TRBD1 or TRBD2 may be the D gene (5 bases each). Germline V gene sequence: CDR1 KGHSH, CDR2 LQKENI. With 6 bases removed from V and 6 bases from J, the gap between germline ends came to 21 bases. The CDR3 sequence is 15 residues long. The CDR3 sequence: CASSLNMGVMGEQYF. CDR3 sequence (DNA): TGTGCCAGCTCCCTAAACATGGGGGTCATGGGCGAGCAGTACTTC.

V usage is TRBV30 and J usage is TRBJ1-2; TRBD1 is a possible D gene (6 bases). Looked up from germline, CDR1 is GTSNPN and CDR2 is SVGIG (reference sequence). CDR3 length: 13 amino acids. Trimming removed 2 bases at V and 7 bases at J, with 14 bases between. CDR3 nucleotides: TGTGCCTGGAGTTTAACAGGGTGGGGTGGCTACACCTTC. The encoded protein is CAWSLTGWGGYTF.

This rearrangement joins TRBV10-1 to TRBJ2-7; a weak D match, TRBD1 (5 bases). CDR1 WNHNN and CDR2 SYGVQD come from the germline V gene (reference sequence). The ends were cut back, 6 bases at V and 7 bases at J, with 19 bases in the middle. This CDR3 contains 14 residues. CDR3 sequence reads: CASRDSTEKGEQYF. Here the CDR3 DNA reads TGCGCCAGCAGAGACAGCACGGAGAAGGGTGAGCAGTACTTC.

V usage is TRBV5-4 and J usage is TRBJ1-1, with D uncertain. Trimming left V 2 bases short and J 4 bases short, with 6 bases between. This CDR3 region has 12 residues. Germline V gene lookup returns CDR1 SGHNT and CDR2 YYREEE (reference sequence). In DNA, the CDR3 is TGTGCCAGCAGCTTAGATGTCACTGAAGCTTTCTTT. Its translation: CASSLDVTEAFF.

V gene TRBV6-1 combines with J gene TRBJ1-2; 7 positions match TRBD1. The CDR3 loop spans 14 amino acids. V lost 3 bases and J lost 3; bases outside the gene matches: 4. Per germline, CDR1 MNHNS and CDR2 SASEGT. CDR3 sequence (DNA): TGTGCCAGCAGTGAGCAGGGGGAATACTATGGCTACACCTTC. As protein: CASSEQGEYYGYTF.

This chain links TRBV19 with TRBJ2-7; D remains ambiguous. The CDR3 runs to 12 residues. From germline, CDR1 is LNHDA and CDR2 SQIVND (reference sequence). V lost 4 bases and J lost 7, with 11 bases in between. This CDR3 reads CASSTPPWEQYF. DNA of the CDR3: TGTGCCAGTAGTACTCCTCCGTGGGAGCAGTACTTC.

The chain recombines TRBV28 with TRBJ1-4; D is possibly TRBD1 (6 bases). This CDR3 region has 15 residues. From germline, CDR1 is MDHEN and CDR2 SYDVKM. With 5 bases removed from V and 7 bases from J, the gap between germline ends came to 17 bases. The CDR3 sequence is CASSITQGGGEKLFF. CDR3 DNA: TGTGCCAGCAGTATAACACAGGGAGGTGGTGAAAAACTGTTTTTT.

The chain carries TRBV7-2 and TRBJ2-2, with a tentative D call TRBD2 (6 bases). V lost 5 bases, J lost 4 bases, and 14 bases lay in between. The CDR3 runs 15 residues. Germline CDR1 SGHTA, CDR2 FQGNSA. CDR3 protein: CASSPSVGGTGELFF. DNA of the CDR3: TGTGCCAGCAGCCCTAGCGTGGGGGGCACCGGGGAGCTGTTTTTT.

Regarding this clone: The junction departs from germline at one end; a sequencing error may be responsible. The chain couples TRBV5-1 to TRBJ2-2; 9 bases map to TRBD1. Germline assignment: CDR1 SGHRS and CDR2 YFSETQ. This CDR3 spans 14 amino acids. CDR3 sequence (DNA): TGCGCCAGCAGACAGGGGGCGAACCCCGGGGAGCTGTTTTTT. Amino acids: CASRQGANPGELFF.

The chain carries TRBV21-1 and TRBJ1-5; TRBD1, the D gene given by the table, was not confirmed from the DNA. TRBV21-1 is designated a pseudogene. This CDR3 is built from 15 residues. The CDR3 here is CASKDTISDNQPQHF. The CDR3 coding sequence is TGTGCCAGCAAGGACACTATTTCAGACAATCAGCCCCAGCATTTT.

The chain combines TRBV5-1 with TRBJ2-1; D might be TRBD2 (5 bases). Germline lookup yields CDR1 SGHRS and CDR2 YFSETQ. V lost 3 bases, J lost 9 bases, and 16 bases lay in between. CDR3 size: 14 residues. Here the CDR3 DNA reads TGCGCCAGCAGCTGGGGTGCCCAACGGGGTGAGCAGTTCTTC. Its translation is CASSWGAQRGEQFF.

The sample holds one count of this clone. This chain links TRBV6-5 with TRBJ1-5; TRBD1 matches 7 bases. This CDR3 region has 15 residues. Unmatched junction bases numbered 10, after V lost 4 bases and J lost 7 bases. Germline V gives CDR1 MNHEY, CDR2 SVGAGI. Here the CDR3 reads CASSWSRDSIQPQHF. CDR3 in DNA: TGTGCCAGCAGTTGGTCCCGGGACAGTATACAGCCCCAGCATTTT.

The table lists this clone with a few counts. The chain is built from TRBV2 and TRBJ1-5, with TRBD1 matching over 7 bases. The CDR3 length is 14 residues. CDR1 SNHLY and CDR2 FYNNEI come from the germline V gene. J lost 2 bases, V lost 6 bases, and 4 bases had no gene match. CDR3 nucleotides: TGTGCCAGCAGCGACAGGGAAGGCAATCAGCCCCAGCATTTT. This translates into CASSDREGNQPQHF.